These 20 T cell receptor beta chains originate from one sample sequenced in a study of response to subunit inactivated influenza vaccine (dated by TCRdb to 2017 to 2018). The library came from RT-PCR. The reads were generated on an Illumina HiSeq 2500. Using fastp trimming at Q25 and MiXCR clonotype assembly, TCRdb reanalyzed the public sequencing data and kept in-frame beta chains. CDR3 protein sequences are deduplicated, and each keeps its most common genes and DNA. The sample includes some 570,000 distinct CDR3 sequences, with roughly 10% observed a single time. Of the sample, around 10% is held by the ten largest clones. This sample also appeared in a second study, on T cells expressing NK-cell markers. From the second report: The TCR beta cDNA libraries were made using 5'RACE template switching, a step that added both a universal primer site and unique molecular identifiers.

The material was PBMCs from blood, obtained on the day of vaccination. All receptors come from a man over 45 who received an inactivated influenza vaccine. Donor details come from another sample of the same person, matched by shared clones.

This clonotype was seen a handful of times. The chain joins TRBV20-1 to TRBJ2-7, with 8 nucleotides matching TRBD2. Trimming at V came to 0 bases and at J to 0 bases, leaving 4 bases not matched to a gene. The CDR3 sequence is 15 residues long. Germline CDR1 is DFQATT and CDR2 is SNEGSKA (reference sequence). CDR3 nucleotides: TGCAGTGCTAGAGATCATAGCGGGAACTCCTACGAGCAGTACTTC. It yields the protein CSARDHSGNSYEQYF.

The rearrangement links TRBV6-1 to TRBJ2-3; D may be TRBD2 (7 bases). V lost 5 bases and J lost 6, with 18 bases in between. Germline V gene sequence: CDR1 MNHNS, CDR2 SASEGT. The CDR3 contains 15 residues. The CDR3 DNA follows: TGTGCCAGCAGTCTAAGGGGGGGAAGCGGGGATACGCAGTATTTT. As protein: CASSLRGGSGDTQYF.

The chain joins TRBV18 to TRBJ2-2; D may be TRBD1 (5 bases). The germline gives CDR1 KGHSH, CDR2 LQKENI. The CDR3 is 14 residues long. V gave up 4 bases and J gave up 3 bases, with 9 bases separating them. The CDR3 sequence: CASSRKQDTGELFF. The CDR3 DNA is TGTGCCAGCTCACGAAAACAGGACACCGGGGAGCTGTTTTTT.

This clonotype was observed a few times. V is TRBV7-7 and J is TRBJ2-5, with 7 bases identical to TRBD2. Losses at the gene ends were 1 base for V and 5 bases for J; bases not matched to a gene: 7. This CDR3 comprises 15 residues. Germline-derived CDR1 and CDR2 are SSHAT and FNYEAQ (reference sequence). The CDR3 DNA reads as TGTGCCAGCAGCTTAGAAGCGGGAAGGGGTGAGACCCAGTACTTC. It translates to CASSLEAGRGETQYF.

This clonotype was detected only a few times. This chain's CDR3 is CASSIAGGFSTDTQYF. The CDR3 region has the DNA TGTGCCAGCAGTATAGCGGGGGGGTTCTCCACAGATACGCAGTATTTT. The chain combines TRBV11-2 with TRBJ2-3, with 11 bases aligning to TRBD2. The CDR3 covers 16 residues. Germline CDR1 and CDR2: SGHAT and FQNNGV. V trimming: 6 bases; J trimming: 2 bases; junction bases outside the gene matches: 7.

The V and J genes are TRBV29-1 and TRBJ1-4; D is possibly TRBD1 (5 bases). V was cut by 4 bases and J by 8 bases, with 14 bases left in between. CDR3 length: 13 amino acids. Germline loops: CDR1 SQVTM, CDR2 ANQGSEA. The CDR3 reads CSVVDKVGEKLFF. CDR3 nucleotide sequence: TGCAGCGTTGTGGACAAGGTTGGAGAAAAACTGTTTTTT.

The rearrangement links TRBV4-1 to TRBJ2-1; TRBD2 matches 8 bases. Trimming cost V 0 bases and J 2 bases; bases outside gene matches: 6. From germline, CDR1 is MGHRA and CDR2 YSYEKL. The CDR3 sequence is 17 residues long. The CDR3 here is CASSQEGSGGPYNEQFF. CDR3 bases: TGCGCCAGCAGCCAAGAGGGGTCGGGAGGGCCCTACAATGAGCAGTTCTTC.

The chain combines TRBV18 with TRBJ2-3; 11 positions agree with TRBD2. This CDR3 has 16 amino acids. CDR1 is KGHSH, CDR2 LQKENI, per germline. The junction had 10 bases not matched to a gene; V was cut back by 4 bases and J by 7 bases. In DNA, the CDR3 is TGTGCCAGCTCACGACCGACTAGCGGGGACCAAAATACGCAGTATTTT. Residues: CASSRPTSGDQNTQYF.

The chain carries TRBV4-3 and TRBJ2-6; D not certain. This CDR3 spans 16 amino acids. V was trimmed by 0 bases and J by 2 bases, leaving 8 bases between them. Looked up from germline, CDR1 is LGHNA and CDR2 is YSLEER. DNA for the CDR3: TGCGCCAGCAGCCAAGAGATCCGGGCTGGGGCCAACGTCCTGACTTTC. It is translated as CASSQEIRAGANVLTF.

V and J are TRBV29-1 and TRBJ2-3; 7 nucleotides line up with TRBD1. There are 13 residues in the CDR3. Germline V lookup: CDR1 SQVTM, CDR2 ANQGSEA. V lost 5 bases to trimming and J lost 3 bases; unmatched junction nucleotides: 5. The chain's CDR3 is CSVPQGETDTQYF. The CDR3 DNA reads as TGCAGCGTTCCGCAGGGGGAAACAGATACGCAGTATTTT.

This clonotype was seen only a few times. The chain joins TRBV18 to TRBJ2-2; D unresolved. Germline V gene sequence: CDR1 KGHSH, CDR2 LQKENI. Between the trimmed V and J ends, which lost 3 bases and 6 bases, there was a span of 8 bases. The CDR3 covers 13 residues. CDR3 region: CASSPKIAGELFF. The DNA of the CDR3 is TGTGCCAGCTCACCGAAGATCGCCGGGGAGCTGTTTTTT.

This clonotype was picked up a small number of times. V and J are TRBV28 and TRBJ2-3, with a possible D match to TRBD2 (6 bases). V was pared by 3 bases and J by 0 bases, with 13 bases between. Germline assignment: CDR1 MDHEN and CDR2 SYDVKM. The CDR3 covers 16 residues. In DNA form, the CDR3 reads TGTGCCAGCAGTTTCAGTTCAAGCGGGAGCACAGATACGCAGTATTTT. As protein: CASSFSSSGSTDTQYF.

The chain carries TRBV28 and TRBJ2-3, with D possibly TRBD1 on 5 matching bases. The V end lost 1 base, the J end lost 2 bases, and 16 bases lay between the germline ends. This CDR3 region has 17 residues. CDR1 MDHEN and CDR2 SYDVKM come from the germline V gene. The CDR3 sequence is CASSLYVRQYSTDTQYF. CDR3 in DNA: TGTGCCAGCAGTTTATACGTCCGACAGTACTCCACAGATACGCAGTATTTT.

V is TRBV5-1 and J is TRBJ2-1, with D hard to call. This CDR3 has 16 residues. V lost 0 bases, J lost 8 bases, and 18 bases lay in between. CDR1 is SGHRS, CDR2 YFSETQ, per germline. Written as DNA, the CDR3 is TGCGCCAGCAGCTTGGCCGTTGGCTTAACGGTGGATGAGCAGTTCTTC. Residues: CASSLAVGLTVDEQFF.

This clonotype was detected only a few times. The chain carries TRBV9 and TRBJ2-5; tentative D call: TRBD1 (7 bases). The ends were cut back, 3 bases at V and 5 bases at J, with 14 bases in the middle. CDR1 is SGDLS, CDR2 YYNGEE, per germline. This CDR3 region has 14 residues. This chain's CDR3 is CASSATGRKETQYF. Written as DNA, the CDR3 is TGTGCCAGCAGCGCGACAGGGAGGAAGGAGACCCAGTACTTC.

CDR3 sequence: CSVSGANTEAFF. The CDR3 nucleotides read TGCAGCGTTAGCGGGGCGAACACTGAAGCTTTCTTT. The genes are TRBV29-1 and TRBJ1-1; tentatively, D is TRBD1 (5 bases). Germline-derived CDR1 and CDR2 are SQVTM and ANQGSEA. This CDR3 has 12 amino acids. Trimming took 5 bases from V and 1 from J, leaving 8 bases between them.

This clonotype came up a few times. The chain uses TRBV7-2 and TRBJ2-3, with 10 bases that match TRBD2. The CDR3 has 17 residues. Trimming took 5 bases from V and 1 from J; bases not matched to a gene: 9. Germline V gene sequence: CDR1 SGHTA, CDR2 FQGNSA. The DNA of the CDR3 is TGTGCCAGCAGCCCCAAGCGGGGGGGAACTGGCACAGATACGCAGTATTTT. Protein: CASSPKRGGTGTDTQYF.

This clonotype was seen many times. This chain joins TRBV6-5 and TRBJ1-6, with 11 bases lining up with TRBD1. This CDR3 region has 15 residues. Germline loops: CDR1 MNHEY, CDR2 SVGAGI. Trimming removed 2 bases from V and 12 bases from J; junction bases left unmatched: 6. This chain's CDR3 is CASSYAGQGARPLHF. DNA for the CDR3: TGTGCCAGCAGTTACGCCGGACAGGGGGCCCGACCCCTCCACTTT.

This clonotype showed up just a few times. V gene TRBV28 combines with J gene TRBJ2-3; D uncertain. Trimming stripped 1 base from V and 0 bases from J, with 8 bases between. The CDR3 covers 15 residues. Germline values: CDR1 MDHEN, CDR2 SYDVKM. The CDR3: CASSLLPVSTDTQYF. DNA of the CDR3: TGTGCCAGCAGTTTATTGCCAGTAAGCACAGATACGCAGTATTTT. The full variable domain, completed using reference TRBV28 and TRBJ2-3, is DVKVTQSSRYLVKRTGEKVFLECVQDMDHENMFWYRQDPGLGLRLIYFSYDVKMKEKGDIPEGYSVSREKKERFSLILESASTNQTSMYLCASSLLPVSTDTQYFGPGTRLTVL.

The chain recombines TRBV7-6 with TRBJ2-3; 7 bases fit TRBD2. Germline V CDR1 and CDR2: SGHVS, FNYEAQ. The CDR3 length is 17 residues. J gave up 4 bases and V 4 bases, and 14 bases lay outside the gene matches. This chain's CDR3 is CASSSIPSGLRADTQYF. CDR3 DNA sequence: TGTGCCAGCAGCTCAATACCTAGCGGTCTTAGGGCAGATACGCAGTATTTT.